What follows are 26 T cell receptor beta chains derived from one specimen sequenced in a study of T-cell reconstitution after alpha-beta-depleted transplantation in children. Molecular barcoding with unique molecular identifiers was used for the TCRbeta library. TCRdb reanalysed the PCR reads using MiXCR and keeps one entry per CDR3 protein. The sample holds about 540,000 distinct CDR3 sequences; around 17% are singletons and the top ten take about 3.1%. The sequences come from PBMCs from the stem cell graft donor, collected from the stem cell graft. All receptors come from a human donor who donated a stem cell graft to a child with acute lymphoblastic leukemia.

This clonotype has a handful of counts. The V and J genes are TRBV18 and TRBJ1-2; no clear D gene. The V and J ends lost 3 bases and 4 bases respectively, with 9 bases between them. The CDR3 contains 13 residues. The V gene's germline CDR1 is KGHSH and CDR2 LQKENI. CDR3 DNA: TGTGCCAGCTCACCCACTCAGGCCTATGGCTACACCTTC. This translates into CASSPTQAYGYTF.

Ten or more counts support this clonotype. CDR3 loop: CASSWGRESYEQYF. For the CDR3, the DNA is TGCGCCAGCAGTTGGGGGCGCGAGTCCTACGAGCAGTACTTC. The gene calls are TRBV5-1 and TRBJ2-7; tentative D call: TRBD1 (6 bases). The V gene lost 5 bases and the J gene lost 1 base, with 13 bases spanning the gap. The CDR3 extends over 14 amino acids. Germline-derived CDR1 and CDR2 are SGHRS and YFSETQ.

This clonotype appeared a single time. The chain has TRBV7-6 and TRBJ1-1; D remains unclear. Germline CDR1 reads SGHVS; CDR2 reads FNYEAQ. V was trimmed by 5 bases and J by 2 bases, leaving 12 bases between them. The CDR3 has 14 amino acids. Here the CDR3 reads CASSQSWGNTEAFF. The CDR3 coding sequence is TGTGCCAGCAGCCAAAGCTGGGGTAACACTGAAGCTTTCTTT. Full variable domain (remainder filled in from reference TRBV7-6 and TRBJ1-1): GAGVSQSPRYKVTKRGQDVALRCDPISGHVSLYWYRQALGQGPEFLTYFNYEAQQDKSGLPNDRFSAERPEGSISTLTIQRTEQRDSAMYRCASSQSWGNTEAFFGQGTRLTVV.

This clonotype showed up just a few times. The rearrangement joins TRBV6-6 to TRBJ1-2, with D unclear. Trimming took off 5 bases at V and 5 bases at J, with 9 bases between the two ends. Germline V gene lookup returns CDR1 MNHNY and CDR2 SVGAGI (reference sequence). The CDR3 has 12 amino acids. The CDR3 bases are TGTGCCAGCAGTCATCAGTGGTATGGCTACACCTTC. Translating it yields CASSHQWYGYTF.

Only a few counts were recorded for this clonotype. The rearrangement links TRBV6-1 to TRBJ2-3, with D possibly TRBD2 on 6 matching bases. The germline V and J ends were trimmed by 10 bases and 6 bases, with 20 bases remaining between them. The length of the CDR3 is 14 residues. Germline CDR1 reads MNHNS; CDR2 reads SASEGT. The CDR3 spells CAILRDGGVDTQYF. CDR3 in DNA: TGTGCCATCCTCCGGGACGGAGGGGTCGATACGCAGTATTTT.

The rearrangement joins TRBV14 to TRBJ2-1; 7 bases align to TRBD1. Per germline, CDR1 SGHDN and CDR2 FVKESK. The CDR3 is 16 amino acids. V lost 4 bases to trimming and J lost 6 bases; unmatched junction nucleotides: 12. CDR3 loop: CASSPNPGQVGNEQFF. In DNA, the CDR3 is TGTGCCAGCAGCCCCAACCCCGGACAGGTGGGCAATGAGCAGTTCTTC.

This clonotype was seen more than once but under ten times. The rearrangement uses TRBV5-1 and TRBJ1-2; D unclear. Per germline, CDR1 SGHRS and CDR2 YFSETQ. The CDR3 is 14 residues long. Trimming removed 0 bases at V and 5 bases at J, with 11 bases between. The CDR3 region is CASSLVASGYGYTF. CDR3 DNA: TGCGCCAGCAGCTTGGTGGCCAGCGGGTATGGCTACACCTTC.

This clonotype occurred many times. The gene calls are TRBV29-1 and TRBJ2-5; 8 bases map to TRBD2. Germline trimming cut 7 bases from V and 4 bases from J; bases unmatched to any gene: 11. CDR1 is SQVTM and CDR2 is ANQGSEA in the germline V gene. CDR3 size: 14 residues. CDR3 nucleotides: TGCAGCGGTCAACAAGGCGGGAGGCGAGAGACCCAGTACTTC. Translating gives CSGQQGGRRETQYF. Using reference TRBV29-1 and TRBJ2-5 for the parts outside the CDR3, the full variable domain is SAVISQKPSRDICQRGTSLTIQCQVDSQVTMMFWYRQQPGQSLTLIATANQGSEATYESGFVIDKFPISRPNLTFSTLTVSNMSPEDSSIYLCSGQQGGRRETQYFGPGTRLLVL.

V and J are TRBV9 and TRBJ1-1; perhaps TRBD1 as D (5 bases). CDR1 is SGDLS and CDR2 is YYNGEE in the germline V gene. Trimming left V 1 base short and J 7 bases short, with 11 bases between. This CDR3 comprises 13 residues. The CDR3 sequence: CASSVQPQGEAFF. The CDR3, as DNA: TGTGCCAGCAGCGTACAGCCCCAGGGTGAAGCTTTCTTT.

This clonotype was counted between two and nine times. The rearrangement links TRBV6-2 or TRBV6-3 to TRBJ2-5; a weak D match, TRBD2 (5 bases). The V and J ends lost 6 bases and 4 bases respectively, with 6 bases between them. The CDR3 sequence is 11 residues long. CDR1 and CDR2 from the germline V gene are MNHEY and SVGEGT. The CDR3 sequence: CASRAVETQYF. CDR3 DNA: TGTGCCAGCAGAGCGGTAGAGACCCAGTACTTC.

This clonotype has just a few counts. J is TRBJ1-2 and V is TRBV6-5; D is ambiguous. The CDR3 sequence is 18 residues long. Germline values: CDR1 MNHEY, CDR2 SVGAGI. Trimming took 0 bases from V and 0 from J, leaving 17 bases between them. In DNA, the CDR3 is TGTGCCAGCAGTTACTCGAGACCGCCGGTGAGGACTAACTATGGCTACACCTTC. Its translation is CASSYSRPPVRTNYGYTF.

This clonotype was seen a handful of times. The V and J genes are TRBV7-2 and TRBJ2-2; D unclear. CDR3 length: 13 amino acids. The ends were cut back, 8 bases at V and 4 bases at J, with 11 bases in the middle. Germline V gene data show CDR1 as SGHTA and CDR2 as FQGNSA. Here the CDR3 DNA reads TGTGCCAGCGGAAGACTCACCACCGGGGAGCTGTTTTTT. Residues: CASGRLTTGELFF.

The table lists this clonotype with a few counts. The V call is TRBV7-2, the J call TRBJ1-2; D perhaps matches TRBD1 (6 bases). CDR1 is SGHTA, CDR2 FQGNSA, per germline. The CDR3 is made up of 15 amino acids. V was trimmed by 3 bases and J by 4 bases, leaving 15 bases between them. The CDR3 loop reads CASSLDLGQIYGYTF. In DNA form, the CDR3 reads TGTGCCAGCAGCTTGGATCTCGGACAGATCTATGGCTACACCTTC.

The rearrangement joins TRBV6-2 or TRBV6-3 to TRBJ2-7; 9 bases align to TRBD2. With V trimmed by 2 bases and J by 3 bases, 5 bases remained unmatched. The germline V gene has CDR1 MNHEY and CDR2 SVGEGT. The CDR3 covers 15 residues. CDR3 loop: CASSYLAGFNYEQYF. The CDR3 DNA follows: TGTGCCAGCAGTTACCTAGCGGGGTTCAACTACGAGCAGTACTTC.

The chain recombines TRBV12-3 or TRBV12-4 with TRBJ1-2; D unclear. Between the trimmed V and J ends, which lost 5 bases and 4 bases, there was a span of 11 bases. CDR3 length: 13 amino acids. This CDR3 reads CASSPVSLYGYTF. CDR3 bases: TGTGCCAGCAGTCCGGTCAGTCTCTATGGCTACACCTTC.

The gene calls are TRBV20-1 and TRBJ2-7, with a tentative D call TRBD2 (5 bases). The CDR3 consists of 14 residues. Trimming pared 5 bases from V and 1 base from J, leaving 15 bases between. Germline lookup yields CDR1 DFQATT and CDR2 SNEGSKA (reference sequence). CDR3 coding DNA: TGCAGTGCTTGGCCCAGCGGACGTTCCTACGAGCAGTACTTC. This sequence encodes CSAWPSGRSYEQYF.

The chain joins TRBV20-1 to TRBJ1-4; 7 positions agree with TRBD1. The CDR3 has 16 residues. The V gene's germline CDR1 is DFQATT and CDR2 SNEGSKA (reference sequence). The V and J ends lost 0 bases and 4 bases, in that order; junction bases with no gene match: 8. The CDR3 region has the DNA TGCAGTGCTAGAGATTGGGCGACAGGGTTTAATGAAAAACTGTTTTTT. It yields the protein CSARDWATGFNEKLFF.

The CDR3 loop is CASSGGQGQEKLFF. CDR3 DNA sequence: TGTGCCAGCAGCGGGGGACAAGGACAGGAAAAACTGTTTTTT. The chain uses TRBV9 and TRBJ1-4; D might be TRBD1 (6 bases). The CDR3 extends over 14 amino acids. V lost 3 bases, J lost 8 bases, and 14 bases lay in between. Germline-derived CDR1 and CDR2 are SGDLS and YYNGEE. Drawing the rest from reference TRBV9 and TRBJ1-4, the complete variable domain is DSGVTQTPKHLITATGQRVTLRCSPRSGDLSVYWYQQSLDQGLQFLIQYYNGEERAKGNILERFSAQQFPDLHSELNLSSLELGDSALYFCASSGGQGQEKLFFGSGTQLSVL.

The V gene is TRBV14, the J gene TRBJ2-1; TRBD2 might be the D (6 bases). Germline CDR1 reads SGHDN; CDR2 reads FVKESK. CDR3 size: 17 residues. Trimming took off 1 base at V and 3 bases at J, with 16 bases between the two ends. The CDR3 DNA sequence: TGTGCCAGCAGCCAAGGTCTTTACGGGGGTATCTACAATGAGCAGTTCTTC. This sequence encodes CASSQGLYGGIYNEQFF.

The J gene is TRBJ2-5, the V gene TRBV5-6; 9 bases fit TRBD1. Germline CDR1 and CDR2: SGHDT and YYEEEE. V was clipped by 2 bases and J by 4 bases; unmatched bases: 6. The CDR3 runs 15 residues. The CDR3 sequence: CASSFRPTGGETQYF. The CDR3 nucleotides read TGTGCCAGCAGCTTTCGCCCGACAGGGGGAGAGACCCAGTACTTC.

In this sample, this clonotype turned up many times. This rearrangement joins TRBV7-8 to TRBJ2-1; D is uncertain. The CDR3 covers 13 residues. V shed 8 bases and J shed 0 bases, with 8 bases lying between them. Germline-derived CDR1 and CDR2 are SGHVS and FQNEAQ. The CDR3 DNA sequence: TGTGCCAGCTCGGAGAGCTCCTACAATGAGCAGTTCTTC. Translating it yields CASSESSYNEQFF.

The rearrangement links TRBV12-3 or TRBV12-4 to TRBJ1-2; a possible D gene is TRBD1 (5 bases). V lost 4 bases and J lost 8, with 17 bases in between. CDR3 length: 14 residues. DNA for the CDR3: TGTGCCAGCAGTTACGTAGGTCAGGGAGGCGGCTACACCTTC. It specifies CASSYVGQGGGYTF.

The chain is built from TRBV7-6 and TRBJ1-3; D not resolved. Germline lookup yields CDR1 SGHVS and CDR2 FNYEAQ. CDR3 length: 13 amino acids. V lost 7 bases to trimming and J lost 1 base, with 8 bases between them. For the CDR3, the DNA is TGTGCCAGCAAAGTCGCATCTGGAAACACCATATATTTT. Protein product: CASKVASGNTIYF.

V is TRBV29-1 and J is TRBJ1-1, with D hard to call. Germline lookup yields CDR1 SQVTM and CDR2 ANQGSEA. The CDR3 length is 10 residues. Trimming left V 4 bases short and J 4 bases short, with 4 bases between. This CDR3 reads CSVVGTEAFF. The CDR3 DNA reads TGCAGCGTTGTGGGCACTGAAGCTTTCTTT. The full variable domain, rest sourced from reference TRBV29-1 and TRBJ1-1, is SAVISQKPSRDICQRGTSLTIQCQVDSQVTMMFWYRQQPGQSLTLIATANQGSEATYESGFVIDKFPISRPNLTFSTLTVSNMSPEDSSIYLCSVVGTEAFFGQGTRLTVV.

This clonotype was counted ten times or more. The J gene is TRBJ2-3, the V gene TRBV5-1; tentatively, D is TRBD1 (5 bases). Deletions cut 4 bases from V and 3 bases from J, with 12 bases between. CDR1 and CDR2 from the germline V gene are SGHRS and YFSETQ. This CDR3 contains 14 residues. CDR3 nucleotides: TGCGCCAGCAGCCCCGAAGGGGTGACAGATACGCAGTATTTT. Translated: CASSPEGVTDTQYF.

CDR3 residues: CASSLETPSGGQFF. Here the CDR3 DNA reads TGCGCCAGCAGCTTAGAGACCCCATCCGGGGGGCAGTTCTTC. The chain carries TRBV5-1 and TRBJ2-1; weak D call: TRBD2 (6 bases). V was pared by 2 bases and J by 12 bases, with 18 bases between. The CDR3 has 14 amino acids. CDR1 is SGHRS and CDR2 is YFSETQ in the germline V gene.